Sequencing of this T cell receptor beta chain was carried out in a study of blood T cells in healthy people across ages. A second PCR of about 7 to 11 cycles used a sample-barcoded 5' primer and a J-beta primer mix. In TCRdb, the 5' RACE reads were re-called with MiXCR into one record per CDR3 protein. The sample consists of around 1,900,000 distinct CDR3 sequences, around 40% of them appearing once. The study recruited healthy Caucasian donors from Russia who were aged about 6 to 95. PBMCs were isolated at a quantity of at least 7 million per sample. Study-wide points: In older individuals, TCR beta diversity per million T cells was lower, falling roughly linearly with age. Possibly, changes in expanded clonotypes were confounded because donor CMV status was unknown.

This clonotype was detected only once. Its antigen is currently unknown. The germline V gene encodes CDR1 SGHRS and CDR2 YFSETQ. V gave up 2 bases and J gave up 0 bases, with 14 bases separating them. This CDR3 region has 16 residues. The sample taken for sequencing was blood. This receptor was obtained from a human donor in good health. The V gene is TRBV5-1, the J gene TRBJ1-2; D unresolved. The chain's CDR3 is CASSFADGRTNYGYTF. The CDR3 nucleotides read TGCGCCAGCAGCTTCGCAGACGGCAGGACTAACTATGGCTACACCTTC. The entire variable domain, with the rest obtained from reference TRBV5-1 and TRBJ1-2, is as follows: KAGVTQTPRYLIKTRGQQVTLSCSPISGHRSVSWYQQTPGQGLQFLFEYFSETQRNKGNFPGRFSGRQFSNSRSEMNVSTLELGDSALYLCASSFADGRTNYGYTFGSGTRLTVV.